The subject of this entry is one T cell receptor beta chain. Its antigen remains unidentified. The CDR3 sequence is 13 residues long. Germline V gene lookup returns CDR1 SGDLS and CDR2 YYNGEE. Deletions cut 3 bases from V and 4 bases from J, with 10 bases between. This table comes from immunoSEQ multiplex PCR, and its TCRdb copy is limited to in-frame clones, with some not included. There are hundreds of thousands of clones in the sample; 70% occur only once, and roughly 14% lies in the top ten. This record belongs to a study of cytotoxic CD8 clonotypes in ibrutinib-treated CLL. The study, taken as a whole, reports: Higher clonality was seen at ibrutinib response and a return toward baseline at progression. Treatment left the uncommon public clonotypes either contracted or stable in frequency.

This TCR was recovered from a human donor with chronic lymphocytic leukemia. The sequencing here drew on PBMCs, taken after 24 months of ibrutinib treatment. The chain links TRBV9 to TRBJ1-1; unclear D gene. This CDR3 reads CASSGHIGTEAFF. CDR3 bases: TGTGCCAGCAGCGGACATATCGGCACTGAAGCTTTCTTT.